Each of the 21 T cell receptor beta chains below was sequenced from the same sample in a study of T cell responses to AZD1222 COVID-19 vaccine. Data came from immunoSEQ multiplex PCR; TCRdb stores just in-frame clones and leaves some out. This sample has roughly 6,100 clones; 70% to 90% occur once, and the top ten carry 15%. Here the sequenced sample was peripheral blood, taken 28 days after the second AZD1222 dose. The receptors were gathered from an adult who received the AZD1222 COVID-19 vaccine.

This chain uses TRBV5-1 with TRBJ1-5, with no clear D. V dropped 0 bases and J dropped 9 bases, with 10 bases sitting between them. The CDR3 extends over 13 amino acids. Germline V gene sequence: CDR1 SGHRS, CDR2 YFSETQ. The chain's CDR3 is CASSLVPTGPQHF. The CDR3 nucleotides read TGCGCCAGCAGCTTGGTCCCCACGGGGCCCCAGCATTTT.

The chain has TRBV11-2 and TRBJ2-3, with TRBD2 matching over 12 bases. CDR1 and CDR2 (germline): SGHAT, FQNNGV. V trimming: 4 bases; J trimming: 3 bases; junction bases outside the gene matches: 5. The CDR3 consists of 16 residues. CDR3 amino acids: CASSSQGTSGTDTQYF. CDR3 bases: TGTGCCAGCAGCTCTCAGGGGACTAGCGGGACAGATACGCAGTATTTT.

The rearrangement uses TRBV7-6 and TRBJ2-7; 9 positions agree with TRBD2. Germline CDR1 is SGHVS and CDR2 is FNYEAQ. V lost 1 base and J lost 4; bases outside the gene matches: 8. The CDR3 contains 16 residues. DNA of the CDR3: TGTGCCAGCAGCTTAGGGGGTAGCGGGAGTTTTTACGAGCAGTACTTC. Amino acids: CASSLGGSGSFYEQYF.

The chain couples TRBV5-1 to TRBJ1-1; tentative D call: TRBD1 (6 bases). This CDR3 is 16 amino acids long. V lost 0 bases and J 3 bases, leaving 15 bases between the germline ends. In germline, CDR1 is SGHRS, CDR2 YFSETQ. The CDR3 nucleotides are TGCGCCAGCAGCTTGGTTTCCGGGGGCTTCTACACTGAAGCTTTCTTT. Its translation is CASSLVSGGFYTEAFF.

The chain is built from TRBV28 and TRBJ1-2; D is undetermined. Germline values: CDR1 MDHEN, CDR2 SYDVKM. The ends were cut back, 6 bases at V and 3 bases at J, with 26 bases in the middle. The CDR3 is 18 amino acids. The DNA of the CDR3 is TGTGCCAGCAGCCGATTACGGTTACGACTTATTCAGGACTATGGCTACACCTTC. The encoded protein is CASSRLRLRLIQDYGYTF.

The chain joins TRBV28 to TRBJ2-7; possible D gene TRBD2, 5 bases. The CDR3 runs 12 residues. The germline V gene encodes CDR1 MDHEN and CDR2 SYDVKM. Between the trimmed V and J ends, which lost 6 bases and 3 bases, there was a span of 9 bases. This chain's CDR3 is CASRPGIYEQYF. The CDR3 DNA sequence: TGTGCCAGCAGACCGGGGATCTACGAGCAGTACTTC.

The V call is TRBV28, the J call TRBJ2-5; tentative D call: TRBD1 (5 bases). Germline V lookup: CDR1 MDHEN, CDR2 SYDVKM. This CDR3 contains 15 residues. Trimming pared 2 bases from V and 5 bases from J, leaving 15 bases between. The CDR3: CASSLSRRQRETQYF. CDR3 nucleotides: TGTGCCAGCAGTTTAAGCAGACGACAGAGGGAGACCCAGTACTTC. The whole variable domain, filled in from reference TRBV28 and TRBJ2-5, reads DVKVTQSSRYLVKRTGEKVFLECVQDMDHENMFWYRQDPGLGLRLIYFSYDVKMKEKGDIPEGYSVSREKKERFSLILESASTNQTSMYLCASSLSRRQRETQYFGPGTRLLVL.

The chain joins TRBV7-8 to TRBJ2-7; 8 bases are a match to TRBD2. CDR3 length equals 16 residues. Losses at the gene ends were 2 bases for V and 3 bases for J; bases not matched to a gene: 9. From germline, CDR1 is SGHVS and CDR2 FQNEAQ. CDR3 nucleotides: TGTGCCAGCAGCTTAAGCCTATTGCGGGGGGACTACGAGCAGTACTTC. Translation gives CASSLSLLRGDYEQYF.

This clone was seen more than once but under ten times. CDR3 region: CASRPKVAGGEQYF. CDR3 DNA: TGTGCCAGCAGACCCAAGGTGGCCGGCGGCGAGCAGTACTTC. The chain joins TRBV5-4 to TRBJ2-7; D uncertain. V lost 5 bases, J lost 6 bases, and 18 bases lay in between. The CDR3 loop spans 14 amino acids. Germline CDR1 SGHNT, CDR2 YYREEE (reference sequence). Full variable domain (missing parts from reference TRBV5-4 and TRBJ2-7): ETGVTQSPTHLIKTRGQQVTLRCSSQSGHNTVSWYQQALGQGPQFIFQYYREEENGRGNFPPRFSGLQFPNYSSELNVNALELDDSALYLCASRPKVAGGEQYFGPGTRLTVT.

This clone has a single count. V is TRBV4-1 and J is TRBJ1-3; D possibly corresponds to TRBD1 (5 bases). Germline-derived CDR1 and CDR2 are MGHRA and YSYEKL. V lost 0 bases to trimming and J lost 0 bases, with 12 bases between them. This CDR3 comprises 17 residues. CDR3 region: CASSQDNRPNSGNTIYF. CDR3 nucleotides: TGCGCCAGCAGCCAAGATAACAGGCCCAACTCTGGAAACACCATATATTTT.

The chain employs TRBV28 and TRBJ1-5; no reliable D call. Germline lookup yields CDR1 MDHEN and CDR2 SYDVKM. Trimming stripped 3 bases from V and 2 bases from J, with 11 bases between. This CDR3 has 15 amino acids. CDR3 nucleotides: TGTGCCAGCAGTTTCTTTCCTCCGGGCAATCAGCCCCAGCATTTT. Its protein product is CASSFFPPGNQPQHF.

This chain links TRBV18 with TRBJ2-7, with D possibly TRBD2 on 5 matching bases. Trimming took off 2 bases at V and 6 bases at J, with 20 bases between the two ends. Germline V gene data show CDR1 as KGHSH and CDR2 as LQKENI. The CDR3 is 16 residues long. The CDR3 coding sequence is TGTGCCAGCTCACCATGGTCGACGGGAAATTCACCCGAGCAGTACTTC. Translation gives CASSPWSTGNSPEQYF.

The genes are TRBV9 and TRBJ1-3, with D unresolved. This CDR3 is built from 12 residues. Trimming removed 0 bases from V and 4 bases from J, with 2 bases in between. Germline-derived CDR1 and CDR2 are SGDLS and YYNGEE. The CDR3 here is CASSVDGNTIYF. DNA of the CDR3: TGTGCCAGCAGCGTAGACGGAAACACCATATATTTT.

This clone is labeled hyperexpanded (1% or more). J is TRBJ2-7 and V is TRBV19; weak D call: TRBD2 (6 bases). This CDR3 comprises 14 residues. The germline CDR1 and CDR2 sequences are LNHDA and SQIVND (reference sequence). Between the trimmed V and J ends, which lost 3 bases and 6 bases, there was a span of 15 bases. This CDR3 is CASSMGGGSIEQYF. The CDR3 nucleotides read TGTGCCAGTAGTATGGGGGGAGGATCCATCGAGCAGTACTTC.

This CDR3 is CASSVGAGGPGELFF. DNA of the CDR3: TGTGCCAGCAGCGTAGGAGCGGGAGGCCCCGGGGAGCTGTTTTTT. The V call is TRBV9, the J call TRBJ2-2; 9 positions agree with TRBD2. Germline V lookup: CDR1 SGDLS, CDR2 YYNGEE. V lost 0 bases, J lost 6 bases, and 3 bases stayed unmatched. The CDR3 loop spans 15 amino acids.

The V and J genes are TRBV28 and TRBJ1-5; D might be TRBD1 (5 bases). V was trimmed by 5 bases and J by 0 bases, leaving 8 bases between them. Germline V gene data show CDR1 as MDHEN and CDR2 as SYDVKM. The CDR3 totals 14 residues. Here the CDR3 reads CASSTGHSNQPQHF. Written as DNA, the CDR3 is TGTGCCAGCAGTACAGGACATAGCAATCAGCCCCAGCATTTT.

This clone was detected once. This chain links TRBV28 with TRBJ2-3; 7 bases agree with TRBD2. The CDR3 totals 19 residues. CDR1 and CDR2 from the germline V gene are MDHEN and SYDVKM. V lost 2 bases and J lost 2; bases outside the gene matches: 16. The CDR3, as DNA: TGTGCCAGCAGTTTAGATGTTCAAGCGGCGGGAGCCCTCACAGATACGCAGTATTTT. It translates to CASSLDVQAAGALTDTQYF.

CDR3 in DNA: TGCGCCAGTTCGTGGACTAGCGGGAGTGGGGCAGATACGCAGTATTTT. Its translation is CASSWTSGSGADTQYF. The J gene is TRBJ2-3, the V gene TRBV5-1, with 13 bases lining up with TRBD2. The CDR3 length is 16 residues. V gave up 8 bases and J gave up 4 bases; unmatched junction bases: 10. CDR1 SGHRS and CDR2 YFSETQ come from the germline V gene.

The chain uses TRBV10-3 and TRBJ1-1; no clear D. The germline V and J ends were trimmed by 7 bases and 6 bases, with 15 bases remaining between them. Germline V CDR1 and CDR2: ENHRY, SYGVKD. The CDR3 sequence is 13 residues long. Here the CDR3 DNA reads TGTGCCATCATGACCGGAACGGGTTCTGAAGCTTTCTTT. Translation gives CAIMTGTGSEAFF.

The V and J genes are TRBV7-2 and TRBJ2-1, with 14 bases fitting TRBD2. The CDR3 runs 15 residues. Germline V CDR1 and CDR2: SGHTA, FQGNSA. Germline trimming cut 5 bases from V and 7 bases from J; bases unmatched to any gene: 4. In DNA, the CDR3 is TGTGCCAGCAGCCATAGGACTAGCGGGAGGAATGAGCAGTTCTTC. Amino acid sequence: CASSHRTSGRNEQFF. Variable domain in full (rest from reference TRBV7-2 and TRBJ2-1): GAGVSQSPSNKVTEKGKDVELRCDPISGHTALYWYRQSLGQGLEFLIYFQGNSAPDKSGLPSDRFSAERTGGSVSTLTIQRTQQEDSAVYLCASSHRTSGRNEQFFGPGTRLTVL.

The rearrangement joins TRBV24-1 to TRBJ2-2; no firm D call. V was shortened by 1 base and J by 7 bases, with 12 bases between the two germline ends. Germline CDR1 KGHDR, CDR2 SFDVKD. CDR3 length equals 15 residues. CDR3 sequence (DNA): TGTGCCACCAGTGATTTTGAGACCCGAAGCGGGGAGCTGTTTTTT. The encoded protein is CATSDFETRSGELFF.